The 14 T cell receptor beta chains in this list originate from one sample, sequenced in a study of blood T cell repertoires in COVID-19. Generated by immunoSEQ multiplex PCR, the TCRdb table keeps only in-frame clones and is missing some. The sample carries approximately 56,000 clones, approximately 89% recorded once. Sequencing was performed on peripheral blood. The receptors originated from a man older than 75 with active or convalescent COVID-19.

This clone has a single count. The chain joins TRBV2 to TRBJ1-1, with a tentative D call TRBD1 (6 bases). This CDR3 contains 14 residues. The germline CDR1 and CDR2 sequences are SNHLY and FYNNEI. V shed 4 bases and J shed 1 base, with 10 bases lying between them. DNA for the CDR3: TGTGCCAGCAGTGTGTCAGGGGCGAACACTGAAGCTTTCTTT. The encoded protein is CASSVSGANTEAFF. Looking up the rest from reference TRBV2 and TRBJ1-1 gives the full variable domain: EPEVTQTPSHQVTQMGQEVILRCVPISNHLYFYWYRQILGQKVEFLVSFYNNEISEKSEIFDDQFSVERPDGSNFTLKIRSTKLEDSAMYFCASSVSGANTEAFFGQGTRLTVV.

The rearrangement links TRBV28 to TRBJ1-5; D is ambiguous. The germline V gene has CDR1 MDHEN and CDR2 SYDVKM. The ends were cut back, 3 bases at V and 9 bases at J, with 12 bases in the middle. The length of the CDR3 is 13 residues. The CDR3 DNA follows: TGTGCCAGCAGTTTGAGTCAGGTTTGGCCCCAGCATTTT. Translation: CASSLSQVWPQHF.

The rearrangement links TRBV19 to TRBJ1-5; TRBD1 matches 7 bases. The V gene's germline CDR1 is LNHDA and CDR2 SQIVND (reference sequence). The CDR3 covers 16 residues. With V trimmed by 5 bases and J by 4 bases, 11 bases remained unmatched. The CDR3 region has the DNA TGTGCCAGTAGTTGGTCCGACAGGGCCTCAAATCAGCCCCAGCATTTT. Translation: CASSWSDRASNQPQHF.

V and J are TRBV5-1 and TRBJ1-4, with 8 bases matching TRBD1. CDR1 is SGHRS, CDR2 YFSETQ, per germline. The CDR3 length is 17 residues. J was trimmed by 3 bases and V by 0 bases; bases with no gene match: 7. Here the CDR3 DNA reads TGCGCCAGCAGCTTGGGGGCAGGGGGCGGCTCTAATGAAAAACTGTTTTTT. It is translated as CASSLGAGGGSNEKLFF.

The chain carries TRBV28 and TRBJ2-2; 8 bases are shared with TRBD2. Germline CDR1 is MDHEN and CDR2 is SYDVKM. Trimming cost V 6 bases and J 1 base; bases outside gene matches: 10. This CDR3 is 17 amino acids long. CDR3 amino acids: CASSRFTSGVNTGELFF. DNA for the CDR3: TGTGCCAGCAGCCGGTTCACTAGCGGAGTGAACACCGGGGAGCTGTTTTTT.

The V call is TRBV9, the J call TRBJ1-6; D may be TRBD1 (6 bases). Looked up from germline, CDR1 is SGDLS and CDR2 is YYNGEE. Trimming took off 4 bases at V and 8 bases at J, with 13 bases between the two ends. This CDR3 spans 14 amino acids. CDR3 DNA sequence: TGTGCCAGCAGCTCACAGGGAATTGATTCACCCCTCCACTTT. It specifies CASSSQGIDSPLHF. Based on the CDR3 plus reference TRBV9 and TRBJ1-6, the full variable domain is DSGVTQTPKHLITATGQRVTLRCSPRSGDLSVYWYQQSLDQGLQFLIQYYNGEERAKGNILERFSAQQFPDLHSELNLSSLELGDSALYFCASSSQGIDSPLHFGNGTRLTVT.

The genes are TRBV6-6 and TRBJ1-2; no reliable D call. Trimming stripped 2 bases from V and 8 bases from J, with 9 bases between. Germline V lookup: CDR1 MNHNY, CDR2 SVGAGI (reference sequence). The CDR3 covers 12 residues. The CDR3 nucleotides read TGTGCCAGCAGTTACACCTCGCGGGGCTACACCTTC. Protein product: CASSYTSRGYTF.

The chain couples TRBV28 to TRBJ2-7; D gene ambiguous. Germline CDR1 is MDHEN and CDR2 is SYDVKM. The V and J ends lost 5 bases and 0 bases respectively, with 11 bases between them. The CDR3 is made up of 14 amino acids. For the CDR3, the DNA is TGTGCCAGCAGTGTAGCCGATTCCTCCTACGAGCAGTACTTC. Translated, it gives CASSVADSSYEQYF.

The sample holds one count of this clone. V usage is TRBV7-8 and J usage is TRBJ1-2; 9 nucleotides line up with TRBD1. J was trimmed by 2 bases and V by 5 bases; bases with no gene match: 6. The CDR3 spans 15 residues. Germline values: CDR1 SGHVS, CDR2 FQNEAQ. Written as DNA, the CDR3 is TGTGCCAGCAGCCCCCGTGGGACAGGGAACTATGGCTACACCTTC. Translated: CASSPRGTGNYGYTF.

This clone occurred a few times. The chain links TRBV28 to TRBJ2-7; 13 bases agree with TRBD2. V was clipped by 5 bases and J by 3 bases; unmatched bases: 4. Germline assignment: CDR1 MDHEN and CDR2 SYDVKM. This CDR3 region has 15 residues. CDR3 region: CASSRTSGSIYEQYF. CDR3 in DNA: TGTGCCAGCAGTCGGACTAGCGGGAGTATCTACGAGCAGTACTTC.

The chain combines TRBV18 with TRBJ1-3; 9 bases agree with TRBD1. This CDR3 is built from 15 residues. The V gene's germline CDR1 is KGHSH and CDR2 LQKENI. The V and J ends lost 2 bases and 4 bases, in that order; junction bases with no gene match: 3. This CDR3 is CASSPGGQGGNTIYF. As DNA, the CDR3 is TGTGCCAGCTCACCAGGGGGACAGGGCGGAAACACCATATATTTT.

The chain joins TRBV7-7 to TRBJ2-7, with 8 nucleotides matching TRBD2. CDR1 is SSHAT and CDR2 is FNYEAQ in the germline V gene (reference sequence). The CDR3 is 14 residues long. With V trimmed by 3 bases and J by 2 bases, 3 bases remained unmatched. The CDR3 loop reads CASSLASGPYEQYF. DNA of the CDR3: TGTGCCAGCAGCTTGGCTAGCGGGCCCTACGAGCAGTACTTC.

J is TRBJ1-5 and V is TRBV7-2; the match to TRBD1 covers 9 bases. V lost 2 bases, J lost 10 bases, and 9 bases stayed unmatched. The CDR3 has 15 amino acids. Germline loops: CDR1 SGHTA, CDR2 FQGNSA. The CDR3 spells CASSLPTGTGSPQHF. The CDR3 DNA is TGTGCCAGCAGCTTACCCACCGGGACAGGGTCCCCCCAGCATTTT.

The chain has TRBV28 and TRBJ1-5; D might be TRBD1 (5 bases). Trimming took off 6 bases at V and 4 bases at J, with 16 bases between the two ends. CDR1 is MDHEN and CDR2 is SYDVKM in the germline V gene. This CDR3 comprises 15 residues. The CDR3 bases are TGTGCCAGCAGACCAGCGGGACCATTAAATCAGCCCCAGCATTTT. The encoded protein is CASRPAGPLNQPQHF.